This passage covers 9 T cell receptor beta chains from one sample sequenced in a study of T cells expressing NK-cell markers. Reprocessing the 5' RACE reads, TCRdb reports a single entry for every CDR3 protein and omits DNA. The sample data list 200,000 to 300,000 distinct CDR3 sequences. Sequences were obtained from blood T cells: a sorted CD56 or NKG2C T cell subset, CD4+ or CD8+ T cells, or bulk PBMC T cells (not recorded which). The source of these receptors is a woman between 18 and 70 years old in good health.

V gene TRBV27 combines with J gene TRBJ2-2; TCRdb outputs TRBD2, but without DNA this stays unchecked. Germline V lookup: CDR1 MNHEY, CDR2 SMNVEV (reference sequence). The CDR3 extends over 15 amino acids. The CDR3 region is CASSFRGGDTGELFF.

The chain's CDR3 is CSARRTGSNQPQHF. V gene TRBV20-1 combines with J gene TRBJ1-5; TCRdb designates TRBD1, a call that cannot be tested without DNA. Germline V lookup: CDR1 DFQATT, CDR2 SNEGSKA (reference sequence). The CDR3 is made up of 14 amino acids.

V usage is TRBV18 and J usage is TRBJ1-2; TCRdb names TRBD1, which stays unverified in the absence of DNA. CDR1 and CDR2 from the germline V gene are KGHSH and LQKENI. The CDR3 covers 15 residues. The CDR3 loop is CASSPRAGDDYGYTF.

The genes are TRBV6-2 or TRBV6-3 and TRBJ1-2; as DNA is missing, the TRBD1 call by TCRdb cannot be tested. Germline values: CDR1 MNHEY, CDR2 SVGEGT. CDR3 length equals 11 residues. The CDR3 loop is CATGQAYLLTF.

The rearrangement links TRBV6-1 to TRBJ2-2; TCRdb designates TRBD1, a call that cannot be tested without DNA. Germline V gene lookup returns CDR1 MNHNS and CDR2 SASEGT. The CDR3 contains 16 residues. This CDR3 is CASSERGQPNTGELFF.

The rearrangement joins TRBV12-3 or TRBV12-4 to TRBJ2-1; there is no DNA to check the TCRdb D call of TRBD2. This CDR3 spans 15 amino acids. CDR3 protein: CASSLDGRDYNEQFF.

This chain links TRBV18 with TRBJ1-5; TCRdb indicates TRBD1, and absent DNA this call remains unverified. CDR1 is KGHSH, CDR2 LQKENI, per germline. The length of the CDR3 is 14 residues. This CDR3 is CASSLTGRGQPQHF. The complete variable domain, with remaining parts taken from reference TRBV18 and TRBJ1-5, reads NAGVMQNPRHLVRRRGQEARLRCSPMKGHSHVYWYRQLPEEGLKFMVYLQKENIIDESGMPKERFSAEFPKEGPSILRIQQVVRGDSAAYFCASSLTGRGQPQHFGDGTRLSIL.

This chain's CDR3 is CASSQGQGSYNEQFF. This sequence joins TRBV4-3 and TRBJ2-1; TCRdb's D gene call, TRBD1, goes unchecked for lack of DNA. Germline loops: CDR1 LGHNA, CDR2 YSLEER. The CDR3 totals 15 residues.

This chain connects TRBV27 to TRBJ1-1; TCRdb's D gene call, TRBD1, goes unchecked for lack of DNA. Germline V gene data show CDR1 as MNHEY and CDR2 as SMNVEV (reference sequence). The CDR3 is 14 amino acids. This chain's CDR3 is CASSTDRMNTEAFF.